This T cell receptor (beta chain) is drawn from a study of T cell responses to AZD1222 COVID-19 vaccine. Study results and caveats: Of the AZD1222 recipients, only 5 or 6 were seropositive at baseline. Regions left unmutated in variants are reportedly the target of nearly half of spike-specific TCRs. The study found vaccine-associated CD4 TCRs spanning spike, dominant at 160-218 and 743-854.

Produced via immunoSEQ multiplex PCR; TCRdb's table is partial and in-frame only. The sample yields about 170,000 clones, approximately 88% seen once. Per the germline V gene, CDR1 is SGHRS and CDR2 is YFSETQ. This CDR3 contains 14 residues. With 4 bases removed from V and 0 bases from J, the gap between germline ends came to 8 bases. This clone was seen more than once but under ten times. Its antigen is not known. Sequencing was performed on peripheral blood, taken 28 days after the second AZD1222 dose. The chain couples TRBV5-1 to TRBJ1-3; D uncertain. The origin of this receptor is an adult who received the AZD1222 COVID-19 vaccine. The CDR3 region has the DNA TGCGCCAGCAGCCCAGGCCTCTCTGGAAACACCATATATTTT. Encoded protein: CASSPGLSGNTIYF.